The 19 T cell receptor beta chains below come from one sample, sequenced in a study of blood T cell repertoires in COVID-19. TCRdb's copy holds only in-frame clones and misses some; the assay was immunoSEQ multiplex PCR. Among about 88,000 clones, about 82% were seen once, and the ten largest hold roughly 27%. The specimen sequenced was peripheral blood. These receptors all stem from a human donor in a cohort sampled during active COVID-19.

The chain uses TRBV6-1 and TRBJ2-7, with D possibly matching TRBD2 (6 bases). Germline V gives CDR1 MNHNS, CDR2 SASEGT. V was pared by 2 bases and J by 2 bases, with 13 bases between. This CDR3 has 15 residues. The CDR3 nucleotides are TGTGCCAGCAGTGAATCTACCGGGAGCCCCTACGAGCAGTACTTC. It codes for CASSESTGSPYEQYF.

This chain connects TRBV2 to TRBJ2-1, with D unresolved. CDR1 is SNHLY and CDR2 is FYNNEI in the germline V gene. With 3 bases removed from V and 3 bases from J, the gap between germline ends came to 12 bases. The CDR3 contains 15 residues. In DNA form, the CDR3 reads TGTGCCAGCAGTGATGAACACCATAACTACAATGAGCAGTTCTTC. It codes for CASSDEHHNYNEQFF.

The genes are TRBV7-2 and TRBJ2-1, with 9 bases aligning to TRBD1. This CDR3 region has 14 residues. Germline trimming cut 5 bases from V and 8 bases from J; bases unmatched to any gene: 7. Germline V gene data show CDR1 as SGHTA and CDR2 as FQGNSA. For the CDR3, the DNA is TGTGCCAGCAGCAGAGAACAGGGGGCCGATGAGCAGTTCTTC. Protein sequence: CASSREQGADEQFF.

CDR3 sequence (DNA): TGTGCCAGCATGAACGACGGGAGCTCCTATAATTCACCCCTCCACTTT. Translated, it gives CASMNDGSSYNSPLHF. V usage is TRBV2 and J usage is TRBJ1-6; D is unresolved. V lost 7 bases and J lost 0, with 13 bases in between. The CDR3 runs 16 residues. CDR1 and CDR2 (germline): SNHLY, FYNNEI.

In the case of this clone: This sample includes further DNA sequences coding for the same CDR3. The J gene is TRBJ2-7, the V gene TRBV18; no definite D call. Deletions cut 2 bases from V and 3 bases from J, with 5 bases between. The CDR3 contains 12 residues. CDR1 and CDR2 from the germline V gene are KGHSH and LQKENI. Written as DNA, the CDR3 is TGTGCCAGCTCACCAGGCGGCTACGAGCAGTACTTC. It translates to CASSPGGYEQYF.

The chain joins TRBV6-5 to TRBJ2-5; D remains unclear. Trimming left V 2 bases short and J 1 base short, with 5 bases between. Germline values: CDR1 MNHEY, CDR2 SVGAGI. This CDR3 spans 13 amino acids. The chain's CDR3 is CASSYGLQETQYF. The DNA of the CDR3 is TGTGCCAGCAGTTACGGGCTCCAAGAGACCCAGTACTTC.

This chain links TRBV2 with TRBJ2-7; 8 nucleotides agree with TRBD1. The CDR3 runs to 14 residues. Trimming took 4 bases from V and 4 from J; bases not matched to a gene: 6. Germline CDR1 reads SNHLY; CDR2 reads FYNNEI. Here the CDR3 DNA reads TGTGCCAGCAGTGTCGGGCAGGGGGCTTACGAGCAGTACTTC. It specifies CASSVGQGAYEQYF.

The V call is TRBV7-2, the J call TRBJ2-1; the D gene is possibly TRBD2 (7 bases). The V and J ends lost 6 bases and 7 bases respectively, with 19 bases between them. The CDR3 spans 15 residues. The V gene's germline CDR1 is SGHTA and CDR2 FQGNSA. Here the CDR3 DNA reads TGTGCCAGCAGTTCAGCGGGACACTTTGGAAATGAGCAGTTCTTC. Its protein is CASSSAGHFGNEQFF.

The chain has TRBV5-3 and TRBJ1-1; D may be TRBD1 (5 bases). TRBV5-3 is identified as an open reading frame with a role that is uncertain. The CDR3 sequence is 10 residues long. Trimming took off 2 bases at V and 10 bases at J, with 6 bases between the two ends. The chain's CDR3 is CARSFQGAFF. The DNA of the CDR3 is TGTGCCAGAAGCTTTCAGGGAGCTTTCTTT.

The gene calls are TRBV11-2 and TRBJ2-2; D may be TRBD2 (6 bases). Germline CDR1 and CDR2: SGHAT and FQNNGV. The CDR3 totals 16 residues. V was trimmed by 5 bases and J by 4 bases, leaving 17 bases between them. For the CDR3, the DNA is TGTGCCAGCAGCCCGGGTACTAGCCTAACCACCGGGGAGCTGTTTTTT. Protein sequence: CASSPGTSLTTGELFF. Combining the CDR3 with reference TRBV11-2 and TRBJ2-2 gives the whole variable domain EAGVAQSPRYKIIEKRQSVAFWCNPISGHATLYWYQQILGQGPKLLIQFQNNGVVDDSQLPKDRFSAERLKGVDSTLKIQPAKLEDSAVYLCASSPGTSLTTGELFFGEGSRLTVL.

This chain uses TRBV10-3 with TRBJ2-3; D uncertain. V gave up 4 bases and J gave up 0 bases, with 17 bases separating them. Germline loops: CDR1 ENHRY, CDR2 SYGVKD. The CDR3 consists of 17 residues. CDR3 sequence reads: CAISAAQNQISTDTQYF. CDR3 bases: TGTGCCATCAGTGCCGCTCAGAACCAGATCAGCACAGATACGCAGTATTTT.

This chain uses TRBV27 with TRBJ2-1, with 11 bases that match TRBD2. The junction had 10 bases not matched to a gene; V was cut back by 6 bases and J by 6 bases. Germline loops: CDR1 MNHEY, CDR2 SMNVEV (reference sequence). CDR3 length: 16 amino acids. The CDR3 spells CASSRLAGYLINEQFF. DNA of the CDR3: TGTGCCAGCAGCCGACTAGCGGGGTACCTGATCAATGAGCAGTTCTTC.

V is TRBV27 and J is TRBJ1-3; 7 nucleotides line up with TRBD1. The CDR3 runs to 13 residues. After removal of 11 bases from V and 2 bases from J, the junction contained 6 bases not matched to a gene. Per germline, CDR1 MNHEY and CDR2 SMNVEV (reference sequence). The CDR3 is CAGQGGAGNTIYF. Here the CDR3 DNA reads TGTGCCGGTCAGGGGGGAGCTGGAAACACCATATATTTT.

The genes are TRBV29-1 and TRBJ2-3; tentatively, D is TRBD2 (7 bases). Looked up from germline, CDR1 is SQVTM and CDR2 is ANQGSEA. The CDR3 loop spans 14 amino acids. Trimming took off 4 bases at V and 2 bases at J, with 13 bases between the two ends. CDR3 coding DNA: TGCAGCGTTGGAGAGGGGGGGAACACAGATACGCAGTATTTT. Its translation is CSVGEGGNTDTQYF.

The gene calls are TRBV4-3 and TRBJ2-7; 11 bases match TRBD2. The V segment lost 4 bases and the J segment 7 bases; nucleotides outside the gene matches: 9. The CDR3 totals 15 residues. Looked up from germline, CDR1 is LGHNA and CDR2 is YSLEER. The CDR3 nucleotides are TGCGCCAGCAGCCCCGGGACTAGCGGTACTGGGGAGCAGTACTTC. This gives the protein CASSPGTSGTGEQYF.

The chain couples TRBV4-1 to TRBJ1-2, with D maybe TRBD1 (5 bases). Trimming took 1 base from V and 4 from J, leaving 13 bases between them. The CDR3 runs to 15 residues. Germline CDR1 MGHRA, CDR2 YSYEKL. DNA of the CDR3: TGCGCCAGCAGCCAAGGTCAGGGAGGGAGCTATGGCTACACCTTC. Translated: CASSQGQGGSYGYTF.

The chain links TRBV19 to TRBJ1-5, with 7 bases that match TRBD1. There are 14 residues in the CDR3. CDR1 and CDR2 (germline): LNHDA, SQIVND (reference sequence). Trimming cost V 6 bases and J 6 bases; bases outside gene matches: 8. The CDR3 coding sequence is TGTGCCAGTAGCTTTCAGGGGGGCCGTCAGCCCCAGCATTTT. Amino acid sequence: CASSFQGGRQPQHF.

This clone has a handful of counts. V and J are TRBV27 and TRBJ2-1; 11 positions match TRBD2. The germline V gene has CDR1 MNHEY and CDR2 SMNVEV (reference sequence). The CDR3 length is 16 residues. V lost 5 bases to trimming and J lost 3 bases; unmatched junction nucleotides: 6. CDR3 nucleotides: TGTGCCAGCAGTCCCCGGCTAGCGGGGGGCTACAATGAGCAGTTCTTC. It is translated as CASSPRLAGGYNEQFF.

The CDR3 loop is CASSLSGRVYEQYF. For the CDR3, the DNA is TGTGCCAGCAGCTTGAGCGGGAGGGTGTACGAGCAGTACTTC. The chain recombines TRBV7-2 with TRBJ2-7; 10 positions match TRBD2. Germline CDR1 is SGHTA and CDR2 is FQGNSA. This CDR3 is 14 amino acids long. V lost 3 bases to trimming and J lost 4 bases; unmatched junction nucleotides: 3.